This T cell receptor (beta chain) was profiled in a study of CD8 T cells in Susac syndrome. Reverse transcription used roughly 0.45 to 1 ug RNA and random hexamers. The immunoSEQ assay covered 54 Vbeta and 13 Jbeta segments for CDR3. In TCRdb, the immunoSEQ multiplex PCR reads were re-called with MiXCR into one record per CDR3 protein. The sample shows roughly 60,000 distinct CDR3 sequences, around 90% of them seen only once. Germline CDR1 and CDR2: SGHTA and FQGTGA. The V and J ends lost 1 base and 7 bases respectively, with 8 bases between them. CDR3 size: 13 residues. TEMRA cells were FACS-enriched and CD8+ and CD4+ T cells negatively isolated.

The receptor was isolated from a human donor in good health. Sequenced input: CD8+ T cells from PBMCs. J is TRBJ2-1 and V is TRBV7-3; D gene uncertain. The CDR3: CASSLMSWNEQFF. CDR3 in DNA: TGTGCCAGCAGCTTAATGTCGTGGAATGAGCAGTTCTTC.